This T cell receptor beta chain was sequenced for a study of T cells in Graves' hyperthyroidism and ophthalmopathy (dated by TCRdb to about 2019). Context from the whole study: Peripheral blood was collected at initial diagnosis, before any treatment. TCR V-J signatures able to tell the groups apart were searched for in a discovery cohort of 90 to 100 patients, of whom roughly 42 had Graves' ophthalmopathy and roughly 59 had stable Graves' hyperthyroidism. Prospective prediction of ophthalmopathy was tested in an independent validation cohort of 18 to 20 hyperthyroidism patients and roughly 16 patients who later progressed to ophthalmopathy. For training and testing, the 100 or so patients in the discovery cohort were randomly divided in a 7:3 ratio. Thyroid tissue and blood T-cell repertoires from six or seven Graves' hyperthyroidism patients were also compared in the study. After blood sampling, hyperthyroidism patients were treated with methimazole at a starting dose of 30 mg daily, and ophthalmopathy patients were treated with high-dose intravenous methylprednisolone. TCR Vbeta CDR3 sequencing of 120 to 150 peripheral blood samples (over 40 ophthalmopathy, about 80 hyperthyroidism and some 17 progressor patients) is reported in the paper.

From the cysteine through the phenylalanine, the CDR3 covers 17 amino acids. Here the CDR3 DNA is all that survives: 51 bases in frame from base 1. Trimming takes 6 bases off V and 1 base off J; junction bases not matched to a gene: 8. CDR1 and CDR2, per the germline V gene (reference sequence), are MNHEY and SMNVEV. What the work shows at the level of the full study, not this receptor alone: In validation, the model predicted progression to ophthalmopathy with roughly 66% sensitivity and 72.22% specificity, a median of about 6 months before onset. Sample size was not statistically predetermined, and investigators were not blinded to group allocation. Blood samples also contained most of the expanded thyroid clonotypes (frequency above 0.001), which suggests that blood repertoires may reflect thyroid immune responses. Ophthalmopathy was separated from stable hyperthyroidism by a 13 V-J signature model, with approximately 85% sensitivity and 81% to 82% specificity obtained in cross-validation and 80%/75% obtained in testing.

The TCR beta CDR3 regions were amplified from RNA transcripts. The TCR CDR3 was subjected to a first round of RT-PCR using the HTBI primer set and the Qiagen OneStep RT-PCR kit. A second multiplex PCR round built the libraries, followed by size selection and purification. Sequencing of the libraries was done on an Illumina HiSeq2000 using paired-end 100 bp reads. The authors' pipeline ran thus. SOAPnuke was used to process the raw data, throwing out any read that contained adapters or uncalled bases, had a mean Phred below 15, or lacked an exact constant-primer or identifier match. High-quality paired reads were merged using COPE v1.2.5, and each unique nucleotide sequence was defined as a clonotype. Clonotypes were aligned to IMGT TRBV, TRBD and TRBJ reference segments using MiTCR v1.1. The analysis was restricted to V-J combinations with a frequency above 0.0001, which together covered 99.2% of the repertoires. A TCS score was defined as the ratio between F50 (clonal expansion) and ExV (chaos), using BLOSUM62-based TCRdist between CDR3 peptides within each V-J. Welch's t-statistics and random forest reduced around 510 V-J features to about 13, which were used in a naive Bayes classifier (R e1071). The public reads were run again by TCRdb, first through fastp at Q25 and then through MiXCR, and only productive beta chains were kept. Rows with a matching CDR3 protein are joined into one entry that keeps the most common DNA and genes. These V and J calls originate from TCRdb's pipeline instead of the authors' own analysis. The sample includes 350,000 to 400,000 distinct CDR3 sequences, with under 15% observed a single time. Of the sample, 32% is held by the ten largest clones.

Stable Graves' hyperthyroidism was defined as the absence of progression to ophthalmopathy over 18 months of follow-up. Hyperthyroidism patients were newly diagnosed, had a disease duration of under 2 months, and were aged 18 to 65 years. Patients with uncontrolled infections, other autoimmune diseases, pregnancy or lactation were excluded. Diagnoses were established on the basis of clinical symptoms, serum thyroxine and TRAb, thyroid ultrasound, and orbital computed tomography. PBMCs were separated from 8 to 10 ml of fresh peripheral blood using Ficoll-Paque density gradient centrifugation. Trizol reagent was used to extract total RNA, and RNA quality was then checked on an Agilent 2100 Bioanalyzer. This clonotype was picked up a small number of times. Its antigen target is currently unknown. No base-level quality is on record; no much larger clone is a single base apart.

The sequence was obtained from a woman in her twenties or thirties with Graves' hyperthyroidism. This sequence uses TRBV27 and TRBJ1-5; 11 of the junction bases match TRBD1. Sample: blood. The DNA sequence is TGTGCCAGCAGGGGGACAGGGGGAGGGTTGAGCAATCAGCCCCAGCATTTT. Its protein is CASRGTGGGLSNQPQHF.